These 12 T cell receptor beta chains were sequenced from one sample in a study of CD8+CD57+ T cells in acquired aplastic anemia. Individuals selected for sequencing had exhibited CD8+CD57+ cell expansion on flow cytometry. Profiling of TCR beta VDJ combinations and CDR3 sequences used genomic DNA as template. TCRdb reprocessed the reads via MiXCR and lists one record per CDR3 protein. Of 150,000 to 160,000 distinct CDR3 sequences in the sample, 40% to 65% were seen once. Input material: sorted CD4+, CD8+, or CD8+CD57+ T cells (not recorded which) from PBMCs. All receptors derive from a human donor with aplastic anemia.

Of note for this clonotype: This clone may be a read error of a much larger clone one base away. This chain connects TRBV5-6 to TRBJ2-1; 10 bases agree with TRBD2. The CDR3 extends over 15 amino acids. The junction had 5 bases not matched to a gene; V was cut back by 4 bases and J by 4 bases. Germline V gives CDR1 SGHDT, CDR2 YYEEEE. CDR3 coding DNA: TGTGCCAGCAGCCTAGCGGGGGCCCGGTACAATGAGCAGTTCTTC. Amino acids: CASSLAGARYNEQFF.

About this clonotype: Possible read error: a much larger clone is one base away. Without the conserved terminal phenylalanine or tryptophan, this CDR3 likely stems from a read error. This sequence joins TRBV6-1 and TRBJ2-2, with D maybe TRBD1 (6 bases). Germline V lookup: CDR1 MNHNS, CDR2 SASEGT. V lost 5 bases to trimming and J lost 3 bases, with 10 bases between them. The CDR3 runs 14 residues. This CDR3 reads CASSTGSYTGELFV. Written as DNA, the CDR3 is TGTGCCAGCAGTACAGGGTCGTACACCGGGGAGCTGTTTGTT.

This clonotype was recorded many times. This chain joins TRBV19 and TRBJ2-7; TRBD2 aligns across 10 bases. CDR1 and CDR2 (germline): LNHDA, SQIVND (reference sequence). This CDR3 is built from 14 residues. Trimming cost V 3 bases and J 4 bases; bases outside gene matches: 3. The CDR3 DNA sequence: TGTGCCAGTAGTATTGGTAGCGGGGGGTACGAGCAGTACTTC. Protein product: CASSIGSGGYEQYF.

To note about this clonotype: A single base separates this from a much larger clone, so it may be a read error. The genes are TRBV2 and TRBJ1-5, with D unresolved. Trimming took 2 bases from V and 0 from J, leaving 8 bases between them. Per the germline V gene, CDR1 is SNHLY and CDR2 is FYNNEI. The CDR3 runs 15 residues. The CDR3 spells CASSEPAGSNQPQHF. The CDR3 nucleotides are TGTGCCAGCAGTGAACCGGCCGGTAGCAATCAGCCCCAGCATTTT.

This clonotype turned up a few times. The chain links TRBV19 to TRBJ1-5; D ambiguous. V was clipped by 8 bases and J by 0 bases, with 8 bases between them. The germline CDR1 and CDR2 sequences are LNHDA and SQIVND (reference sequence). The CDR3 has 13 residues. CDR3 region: CASGDYSNQPQHF. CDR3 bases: TGTGCCAGTGGGGATTATAGCAATCAGCCCCAGCATTTT.

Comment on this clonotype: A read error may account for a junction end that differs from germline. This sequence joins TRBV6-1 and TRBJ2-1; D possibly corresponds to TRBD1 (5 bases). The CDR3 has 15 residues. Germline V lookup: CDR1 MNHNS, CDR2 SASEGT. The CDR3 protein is CASSETDKSYNERFF. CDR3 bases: TGTGCCAGCAGTGAGACGGACAAATCCTACAATGAGCGGTTCTTC.

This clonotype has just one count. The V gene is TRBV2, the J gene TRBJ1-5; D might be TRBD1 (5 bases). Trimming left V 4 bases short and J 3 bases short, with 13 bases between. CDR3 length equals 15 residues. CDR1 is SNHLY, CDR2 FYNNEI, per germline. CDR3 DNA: TGTGCCAGCAGTGCGGGGCCCAAGTCCAATCAGCCCCAGCATTTT. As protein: CASSAGPKSNQPQHF.

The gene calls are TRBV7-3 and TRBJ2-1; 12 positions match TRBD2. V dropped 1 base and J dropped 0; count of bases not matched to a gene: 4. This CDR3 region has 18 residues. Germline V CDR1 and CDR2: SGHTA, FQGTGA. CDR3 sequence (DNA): TGTGCCAGCAGCTTAAGACTAGCGGGGGATTACTCCTACAATGAGCAGTTCTTC. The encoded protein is CASSLRLAGDYSYNEQFF. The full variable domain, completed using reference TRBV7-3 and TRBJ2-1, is GAGVSQTPSNKVTEKGKYVELRCDPISGHTALYWYRQSLGQGPEFLIYFQGTGAADDSGLPNDRFFAVRPEGSVSTLKIQRTERGDSAVYLCASSLRLAGDYSYNEQFFGPGTRLTVL.

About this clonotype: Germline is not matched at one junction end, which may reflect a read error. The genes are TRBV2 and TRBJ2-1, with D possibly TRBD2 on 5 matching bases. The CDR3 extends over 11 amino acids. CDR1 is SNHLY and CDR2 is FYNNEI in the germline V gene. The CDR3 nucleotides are TGTGCCAGCAGCGTCTCAGGCGGGCAGTCCTTC. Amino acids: CASSVSGGQSF.

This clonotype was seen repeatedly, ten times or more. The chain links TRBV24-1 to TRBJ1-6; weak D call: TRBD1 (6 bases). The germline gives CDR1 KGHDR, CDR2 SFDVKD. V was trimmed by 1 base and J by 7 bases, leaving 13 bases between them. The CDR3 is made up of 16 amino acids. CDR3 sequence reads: CATSDFLGTQNSPLHF. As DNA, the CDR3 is TGTGCCACCAGTGATTTTCTCGGGACACAGAATTCACCCCTCCACTTT.

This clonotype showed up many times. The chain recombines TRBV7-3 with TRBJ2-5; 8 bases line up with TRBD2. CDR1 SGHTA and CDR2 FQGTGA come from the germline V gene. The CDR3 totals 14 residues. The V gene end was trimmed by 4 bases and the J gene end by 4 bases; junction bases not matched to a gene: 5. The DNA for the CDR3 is TGTGCCAGCAGCTCGGGGGGGCTGGGAGAGACCCAGTACTTC. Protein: CASSSGGLGETQYF.

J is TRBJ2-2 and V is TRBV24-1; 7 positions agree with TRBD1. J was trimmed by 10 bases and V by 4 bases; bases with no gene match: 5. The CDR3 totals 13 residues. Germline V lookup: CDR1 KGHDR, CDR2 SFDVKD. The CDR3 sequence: CATSDSDRMELFF. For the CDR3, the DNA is TGTGCCACCAGTGACTCGGACAGGATGGAGCTGTTTTTT.